The T cell receptor beta chain described here comes from a study of Ad26.COV2.S vaccination and SARS-CoV-2 variants. About the research overall: Donor was in the COV1001 Ad26.COV2.S trial arm. Administration of Ad26.COV2.S was intramuscular, either once or twice 56 days apart.

CDR3 length equals 14 residues. Trimming left V 3 bases short and J 7 bases short, with 13 bases between. Germline CDR1 is SEHNR and CDR2 is FQNEAQ (reference sequence). For this clone: Its antigen is currently unknown.

The treatment is: approximately 18 received Ad26.COV2.S at low or high dose, single or two shots; a few received placebo; per-sample allocation not given. Samples came from day 63 after the first vaccine or placebo injection. The donor was a Boston adult aged 18-55 years. Study outcomes and limitations: The study found higher spike-specific TCR breadth in vaccine than placebo recipients.

Clones were read by immunoSEQ multiplex PCR, and TCRdb kept only the in-frame ones, dropping some. The table has about 400,000 clones, 83% seen once. This TCR was sampled from a person aged 18-60 years who received the Ad26.COV2.S COVID-19 vaccine or a placebo. Sequences were derived from peripheral blood, sampled in a trial of Ad26.COV2.S vaccine versus placebo. V usage is TRBV7-9 and J usage is TRBJ1-5; D call uncertain. CDR3 DNA sequence: TGTGCCAGCAGCTTTGGGGTGGGTGAACAGCCCCAGCATTTT. The encoded protein is CASSFGVGEQPQHF.